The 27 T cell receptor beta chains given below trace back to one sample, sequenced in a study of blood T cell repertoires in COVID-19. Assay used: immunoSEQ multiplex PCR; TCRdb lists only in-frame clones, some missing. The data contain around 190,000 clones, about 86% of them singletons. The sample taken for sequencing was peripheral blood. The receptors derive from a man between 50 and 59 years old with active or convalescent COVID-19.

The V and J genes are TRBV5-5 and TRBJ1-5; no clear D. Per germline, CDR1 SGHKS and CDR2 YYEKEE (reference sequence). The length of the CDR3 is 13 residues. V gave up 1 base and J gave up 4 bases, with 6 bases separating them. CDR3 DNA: TGTGCCAGCAGCTTGTATGAGAATCAGCCCCAGCATTTT. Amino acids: CASSLYENQPQHF.

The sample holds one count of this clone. CDR3 in DNA: TGTGCCAGCAGCGGCTCCTCTAGGGGCTCCTATGGCTACACCTTC. It yields the protein CASSGSSRGSYGYTF. The gene calls are TRBV9 and TRBJ1-2; possibly TRBD1 for D (5 bases). Germline V gene data show CDR1 as SGDLS and CDR2 as YYNGEE. The CDR3 covers 15 residues. Trimming removed 3 bases at V and 4 bases at J, with 16 bases between.

DNA of the CDR3: TGCGCCAGCGGCCGACCAGGGTATGGCTACACCTTC. As protein: CASGRPGYGYTF. This rearrangement joins TRBV23-1 to TRBJ1-2, with D perhaps TRBD1 (5 bases). TRBV23-1 counts as an open reading frame of uncertain function. V lost 8 bases, J lost 5 bases, and 12 bases lay in between. This CDR3 is built from 12 residues.

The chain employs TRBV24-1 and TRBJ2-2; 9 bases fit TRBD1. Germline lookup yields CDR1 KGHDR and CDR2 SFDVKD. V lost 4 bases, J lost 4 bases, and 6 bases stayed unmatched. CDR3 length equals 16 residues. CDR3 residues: CATSETGTGPTGELFF. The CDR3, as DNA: TGTGCCACCAGTGAAACCGGGACAGGGCCCACCGGGGAGCTGTTTTTT.

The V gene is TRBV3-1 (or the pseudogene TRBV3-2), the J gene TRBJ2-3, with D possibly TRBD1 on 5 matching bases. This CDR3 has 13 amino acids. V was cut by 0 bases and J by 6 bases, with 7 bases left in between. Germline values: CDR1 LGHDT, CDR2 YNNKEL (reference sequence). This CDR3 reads CASSQDGADTQYF. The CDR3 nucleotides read TGTGCCAGCAGCCAAGATGGGGCTGATACGCAGTATTTT.

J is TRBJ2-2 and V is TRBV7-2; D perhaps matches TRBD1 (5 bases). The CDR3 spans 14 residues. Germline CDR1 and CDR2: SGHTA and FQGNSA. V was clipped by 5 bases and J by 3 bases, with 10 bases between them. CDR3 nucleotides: TGTGCCAGCAGCCCTAGACAGCACACCGGGGAGCTGTTTTTT. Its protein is CASSPRQHTGELFF. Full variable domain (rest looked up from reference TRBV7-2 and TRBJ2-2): GAGVSQSPSNKVTEKGKDVELRCDPISGHTALYWYRQSLGQGLEFLIYFQGNSAPDKSGLPSDRFSAERTGGSVSTLTIQRTQQEDSAVYLCASSPRQHTGELFFGEGSRLTVL.

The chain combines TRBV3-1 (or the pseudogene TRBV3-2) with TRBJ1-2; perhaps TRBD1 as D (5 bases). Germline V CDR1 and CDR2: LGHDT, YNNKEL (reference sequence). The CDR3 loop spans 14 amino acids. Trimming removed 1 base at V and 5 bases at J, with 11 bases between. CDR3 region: CASSQGQGLYGYTF. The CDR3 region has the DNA TGTGCCAGCAGCCAAGGTCAGGGTTTGTATGGCTACACCTTC.

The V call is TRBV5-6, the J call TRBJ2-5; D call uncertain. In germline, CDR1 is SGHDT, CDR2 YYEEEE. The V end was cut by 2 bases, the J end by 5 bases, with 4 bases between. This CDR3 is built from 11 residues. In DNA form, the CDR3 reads TGTGCCAGCAGCTTCCAGGAGACCCAGTACTTC. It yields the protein CASSFQETQYF.

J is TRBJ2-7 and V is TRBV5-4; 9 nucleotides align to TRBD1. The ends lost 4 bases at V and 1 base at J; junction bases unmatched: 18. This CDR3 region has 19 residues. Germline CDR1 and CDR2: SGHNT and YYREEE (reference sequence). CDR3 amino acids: CASSLGVTDRGGGSYEQYF. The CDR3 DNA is TGTGCCAGCAGCCTTGGGGTGACGGACAGGGGTGGGGGTTCCTACGAGCAGTACTTC.

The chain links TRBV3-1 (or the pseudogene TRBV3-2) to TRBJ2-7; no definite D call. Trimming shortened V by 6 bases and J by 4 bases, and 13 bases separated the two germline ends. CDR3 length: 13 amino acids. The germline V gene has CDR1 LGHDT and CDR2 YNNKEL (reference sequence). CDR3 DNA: TGTGCCAGCAGTCTCTTCGACGGGTACGAGCAGTACTTC. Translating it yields CASSLFDGYEQYF.

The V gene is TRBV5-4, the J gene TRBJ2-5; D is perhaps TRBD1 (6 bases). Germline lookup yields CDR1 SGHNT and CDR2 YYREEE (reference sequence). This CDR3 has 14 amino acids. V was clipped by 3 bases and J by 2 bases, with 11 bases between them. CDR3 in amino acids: CASSSGQTQETQYF. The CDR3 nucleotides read TGTGCCAGCAGCTCAGGACAGACACAAGAGACCCAGTACTTC.

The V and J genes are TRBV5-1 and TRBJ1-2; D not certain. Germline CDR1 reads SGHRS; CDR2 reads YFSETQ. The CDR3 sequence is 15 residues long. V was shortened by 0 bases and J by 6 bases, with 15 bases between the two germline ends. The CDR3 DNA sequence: TGCGCCAGCAGCTTGGGTTCACATGCCCCTGATGGCTACACCTTC. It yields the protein CASSLGSHAPDGYTF.

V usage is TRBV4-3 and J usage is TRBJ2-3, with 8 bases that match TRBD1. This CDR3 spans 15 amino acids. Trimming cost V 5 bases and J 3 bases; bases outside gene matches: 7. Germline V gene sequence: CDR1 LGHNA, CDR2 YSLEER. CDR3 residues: CASSSPDRETDTQYF. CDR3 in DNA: TGCGCCAGCAGCTCCCCGGACAGGGAGACAGATACGCAGTATTTT.

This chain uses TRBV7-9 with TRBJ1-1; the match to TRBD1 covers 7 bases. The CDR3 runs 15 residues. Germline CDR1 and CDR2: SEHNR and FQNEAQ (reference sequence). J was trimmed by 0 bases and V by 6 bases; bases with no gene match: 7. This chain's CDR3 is CASSYGQVMNTEAFF. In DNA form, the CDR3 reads TGTGCCAGCAGTTATGGACAGGTTATGAACACTGAAGCTTTCTTT.

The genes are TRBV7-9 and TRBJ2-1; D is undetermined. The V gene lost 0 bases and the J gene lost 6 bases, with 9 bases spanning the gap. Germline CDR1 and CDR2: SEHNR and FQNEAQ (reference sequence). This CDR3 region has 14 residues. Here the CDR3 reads CASSLAVQTNEQFF. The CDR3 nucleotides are TGTGCCAGCAGCTTAGCGGTACAGACCAATGAGCAGTTCTTC. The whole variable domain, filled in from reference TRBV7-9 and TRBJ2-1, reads DTGVSQNPRHKITKRGQNVTFRCDPISEHNRLYWYRQTLGQGPEFLTYFQNEAQLEKSRLLSDRFSAERPKGSFSTLEIQRTEQGDSAMYLCASSLAVQTNEQFFGPGTRLTVL.

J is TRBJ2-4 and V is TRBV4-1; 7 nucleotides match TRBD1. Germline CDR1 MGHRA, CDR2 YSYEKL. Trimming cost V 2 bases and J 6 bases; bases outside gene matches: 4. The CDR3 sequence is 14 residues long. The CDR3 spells CASSQRWDRNIQYF. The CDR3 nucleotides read TGCGCCAGCAGCCAAAGGTGGGACAGAAACATTCAGTACTTC.

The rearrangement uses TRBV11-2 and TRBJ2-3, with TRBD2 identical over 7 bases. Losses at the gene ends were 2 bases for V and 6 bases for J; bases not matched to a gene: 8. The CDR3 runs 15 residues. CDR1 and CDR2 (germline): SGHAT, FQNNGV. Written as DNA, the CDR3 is TGTGCCAGCAGCTTATCGGGGAGGGGAGGGGATACGCAGTATTTT. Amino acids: CASSLSGRGGDTQYF.

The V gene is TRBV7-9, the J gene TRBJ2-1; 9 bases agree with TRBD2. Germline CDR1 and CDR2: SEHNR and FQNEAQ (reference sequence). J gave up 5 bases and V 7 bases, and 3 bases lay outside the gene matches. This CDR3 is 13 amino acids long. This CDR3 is CASILAGHNEQFF. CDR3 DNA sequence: TGTGCCAGCATACTAGCGGGTCACAATGAGCAGTTCTTC.

The CDR3: CASSPRTTDNEQFF. Written as DNA, the CDR3 is TGTGCCAGCTCACCACGGACGACAGACAATGAGCAGTTCTTC. The rearrangement joins TRBV18 to TRBJ2-1; D possibly corresponds to TRBD1 (5 bases). Trimming left V 1 base short and J 5 bases short, with 9 bases between. The CDR3 has 14 residues. The germline V gene has CDR1 KGHSH and CDR2 LQKENI.

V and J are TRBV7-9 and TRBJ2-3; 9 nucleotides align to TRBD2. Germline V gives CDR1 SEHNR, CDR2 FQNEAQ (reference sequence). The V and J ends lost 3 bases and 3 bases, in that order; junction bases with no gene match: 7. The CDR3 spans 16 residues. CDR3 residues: CASSLDLSGRTDTQYF. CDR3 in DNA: TGTGCCAGCAGCTTGGACCTTAGCGGGAGAACAGATACGCAGTATTTT.

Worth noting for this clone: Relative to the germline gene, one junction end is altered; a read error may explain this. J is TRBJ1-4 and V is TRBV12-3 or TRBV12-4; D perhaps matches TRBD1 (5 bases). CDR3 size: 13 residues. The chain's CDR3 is CATSPGGRFGLFF. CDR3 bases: TGTGCCACCAGTCCGGGGGGTAGGTTCGGACTGTTTTTT.

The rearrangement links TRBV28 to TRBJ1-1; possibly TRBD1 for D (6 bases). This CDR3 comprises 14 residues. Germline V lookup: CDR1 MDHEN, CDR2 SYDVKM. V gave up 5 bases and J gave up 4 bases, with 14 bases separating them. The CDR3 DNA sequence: TGTGCCAGCAGTGCCGGACAGTGGACCACTGAAGCTTTCTTT. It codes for CASSAGQWTTEAFF.

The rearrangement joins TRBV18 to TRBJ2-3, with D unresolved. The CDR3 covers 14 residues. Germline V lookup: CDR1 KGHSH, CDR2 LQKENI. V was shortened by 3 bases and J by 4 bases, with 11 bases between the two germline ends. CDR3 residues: CASSPVGRADTQYF. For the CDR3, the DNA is TGTGCCAGCTCACCGGTTGGTCGCGCAGATACGCAGTATTTT.

The CDR3 spells CASGGGNLNTEAFF. The CDR3 bases are TGTGCCAGCGGGGGAGGGAATCTGAACACTGAAGCTTTCTTT. The genes are TRBV28 and TRBJ1-1, with D tentatively TRBD1 (5 bases). The length of the CDR3 is 14 residues. With 8 bases removed from V and 0 bases from J, the gap between germline ends came to 13 bases. Germline CDR1 MDHEN, CDR2 SYDVKM. Looking up the rest from reference TRBV28 and TRBJ1-1 gives the full variable domain: DVKVTQSSRYLVKRTGEKVFLECVQDMDHENMFWYRQDPGLGLRLIYFSYDVKMKEKGDIPEGYSVSREKKERFSLILESASTNQTSMYLCASGGGNLNTEAFFGQGTRLTVV.

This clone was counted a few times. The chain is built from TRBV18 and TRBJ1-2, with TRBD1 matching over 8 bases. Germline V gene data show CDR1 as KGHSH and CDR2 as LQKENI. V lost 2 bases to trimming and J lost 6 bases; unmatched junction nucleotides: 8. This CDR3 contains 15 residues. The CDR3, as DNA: TGTGCCAGCTCACCAACCGCAGGGGGCAGCGATGGCTACACCTTC. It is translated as CASSPTAGGSDGYTF. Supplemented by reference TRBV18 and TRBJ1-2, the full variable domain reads NAGVMQNPRHLVRRRGQEARLRCSPMKGHSHVYWYRQLPEEGLKFMVYLQKENIIDESGMPKERFSAEFPKEGPSILRIQQVVRGDSAAYFCASSPTAGGSDGYTFGSGTRLTVV.

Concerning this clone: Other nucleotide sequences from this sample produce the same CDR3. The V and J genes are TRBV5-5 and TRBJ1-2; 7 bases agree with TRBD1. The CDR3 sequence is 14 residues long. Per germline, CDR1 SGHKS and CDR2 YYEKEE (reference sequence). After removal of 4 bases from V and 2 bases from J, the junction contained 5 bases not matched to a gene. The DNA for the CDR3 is TGTGCCAGCAGCCTGACAGGGTCCAACTATGGCTACACCTTC. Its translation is CASSLTGSNYGYTF.

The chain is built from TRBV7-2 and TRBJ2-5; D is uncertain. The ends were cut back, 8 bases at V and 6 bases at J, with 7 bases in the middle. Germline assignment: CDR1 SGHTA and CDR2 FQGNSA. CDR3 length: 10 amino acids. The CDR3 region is CASAQKTQYF. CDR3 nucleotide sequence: TGTGCCAGCGCCCAGAAGACCCAGTACTTC.